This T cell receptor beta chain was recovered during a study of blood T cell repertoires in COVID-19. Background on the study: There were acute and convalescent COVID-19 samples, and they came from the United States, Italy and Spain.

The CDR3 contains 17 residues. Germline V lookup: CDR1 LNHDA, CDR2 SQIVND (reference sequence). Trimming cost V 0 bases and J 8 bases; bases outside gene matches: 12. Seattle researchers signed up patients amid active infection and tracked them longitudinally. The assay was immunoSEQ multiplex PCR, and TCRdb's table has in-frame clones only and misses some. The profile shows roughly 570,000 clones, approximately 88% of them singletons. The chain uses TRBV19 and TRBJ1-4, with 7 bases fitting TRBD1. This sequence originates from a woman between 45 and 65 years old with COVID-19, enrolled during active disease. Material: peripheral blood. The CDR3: CASSIELRDSPAEKLFF. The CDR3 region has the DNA TGTGCCAGTAGTATAGAGCTCCGGGACAGCCCAGCCGAAAAACTGTTTTTT.